A selection of T cell receptor beta chains follows, all from one sample in a study of T cells in Graves' hyperthyroidism and ophthalmopathy. Each CDR3 protein is one row after TCRdb ran MiXCR on the multiplex PCR reads. This table has more than 500,000 distinct CDR3 sequences, around 45% appearing once. The specimen was peripheral blood or thyroid tissue (not recorded which). The receptors stem from an adult woman with Graves' disease, either hyperthyroidism or ophthalmopathy (not recorded which). The CDR3 runs from the conserved cysteine through the conserved F or W. D genes are given only for firm matches. Expanded clones are given a class, and other clones once, few, many or no size at all.

clone_size	v_call	j_call	d_call	cdr3_aa	cdr3_nt
many	TRBV7-2	TRBJ2-7	TRBD2	CASSIAGTSVYEQYF	TGTGCCAGCAGTATAGCCGGGACTAGCGTCTACGAGCAGTACTTC
.	TRBV10-3	TRBJ2-5	TRBD2	CANSAPGRRGTGGGETQYF	TGTGCCAACAGTGCTCCGGGACGGCGAGGGACTGGCGGGGGAGAGACCCAGTACTTC
.	TRBV5-1	TRBJ1-1	.	CASSLGYATNTEAFF	TGCGCCAGCAGCTTGGGATACGCTACGAACACTGAAGCTTTCTTT
many	TRBV4-1	TRBJ1-5	.	CASSRPSQPQHF	TGCGCCAGCAGCCGCCCTTCACAGCCCCAGCATTTT
many	TRBV5-1	TRBJ1-2	.	CASSLPGEVGYTF	TGCGCCAGCAGCTTGCCAGGGGAGGTTGGCTACACCTTC
few	TRBV25-1	TRBJ2-5	.	CARDNQQAGETQYF	TGTGCTAGAGACAATCAGCAAGCGGGAGAGACCCAGTACTTC
.	TRBV15	TRBJ2-5	.	CATSRDKADQETQYF	TGTGCCACCAGCAGAGATAAGGCGGACCAAGAGACCCAGTACTTC
.	TRBV19	TRBJ2-1	.	CASSMNWLVNEQFF	TGTGCCAGTAGTATGAATTGGTTGGTAAATGAGCAGTTCTTC
.	TRBV7-2	TRBJ1-1	.	CASSLGASGRMNTEPFF	TGTGCCAGCAGCTTAGGGGCTAGCGGGAGGATGAACACTGAACCTTTCTTT
.	TRBV15	TRBJ1-5	.	CATSSRKTPRGDQPQHF	TGTGCCACCAGCAGCCGCAAGACCCCCCGGGGAGATCAGCCCCAGCATTTT
many	TRBV10-3	TRBJ2-5	.	CAISESQETQYF	TGTGCCATCAGTGAGTCCCAGGAGACCCAGTACTTC
many	TRBV7-9	TRBJ2-2	.	CASSLTTRPNTGELFF	TGTGCCAGCAGCTTAACGACACGACCGAACACCGGGGAGCTGTTTTTT
many	TRBV6-1	TRBJ1-4	.	CASSRTATNEKLFF	TGTGCCAGCAGTAGGACTGCAACTAATGAAAAACTGTTTTTT
.	TRBV2	TRBJ1-2	.	CASSERGASYTF	TGTGCCAGCAGTGAAAGGGGGGCCAGCTACACCTTC
once	TRBV2	TRBJ1-2	.	CASSKEGTGGYTF	TGTGCCAGCAGCAAAGAGGGCACCGGGGGCTACACCTTC
few	TRBV20-1	TRBJ1-1	.	CSVEENTEAFF	TGCAGTGTGGAGGAGAACACTGAAGCTTTCTTT
.	TRBV10-3	TRBJ1-2	.	CAISEEGSPGDYGYTF	TGTGCCATCAGTGAGGAGGGGTCGCCAGGAGACTATGGCTACACCTTC
.	TRBV28	TRBJ1-2	.	CASSLWTNLDSLHGGYTF	TGTGCCAGCAGTTTATGGACGAACCTTGACAGCCTTCACGGGGGCTACACCTTC
.	TRBV3-1	TRBJ2-5	.	CASSRRQSYQETQYF	TGTGCCAGCAGCCGGAGACAATCGTACCAAGAGACCCAGTACTTC
.	TRBV29-1	TRBJ1-3	.	CSARTVSSGNTIYF	TGCAGCGCCCGGACTGTGAGCTCTGGAAACACCATATATTTT
.	TRBV11-2	TRBJ2-5	TRBD2	CASSSLGSGARETQYF	TGTGCCAGCAGCTCCCTGGGCAGCGGGGCGCGGGAGACCCAGTACTTC
many	TRBV7-8	TRBJ2-7	.	CASSPGGGLKEQYF	TGTGCCAGCAGCCCTGGAGGGGGTTTGAAAGAGCAGTACTTC
many	TRBV6-2/TRBV6-3	TRBJ2-7	TRBD2	CASSYGTSGYEQYF	TGTGCCAGCAGCTACGGGACTAGCGGTTACGAGCAGTACTTC
once	TRBV9	TRBJ2-2	TRBD1	CASNPSGTGHTGELFF	TGTGCCAGCAACCCTTCCGGGACAGGGCACACCGGGGAGCTGTTTTTT
many	TRBV4-1	TRBJ1-2	TRBD1	CASSSTRGQGPTRGYTF	TGCGCCAGCAGCTCAACACGAGGACAGGGGCCTACGAGGGGCTACACCTTC
.	TRBV7-9	TRBJ1-5	TRBD1	CASSYTTGNQPQHF	TGTGCCAGCAGTTACACGACAGGGAACCAGCCCCAGCATTTT
many	TRBV27	TRBJ1-1	TRBD1	CASTSGGTEAFF	TGTGCCAGCACGTCAGGGGGCACTGAAGCTTTCTTT
.	TRBV15	TRBJ1-1	.	CATSRDPPWIGGAGAGTEAFF	TGTGCCACCAGCAGAGATCCGCCCTGGATAGGGGGGGCAGGGGCCGGCACTGAAGCTTTCTTT
once	TRBV7-2	TRBJ1-2	.	CASSSYHSYTF	TGTGCCAGCAGCTCCTACCATAGCTACACCTTC
.	TRBV10-3	TRBJ1-2	.	CAIANRDRVYGYTF	TGTGCCATTGCCAACAGGGACCGTGTCTATGGCTACACCTTC
many	TRBV27	TRBJ1-2	.	CASSRPREPYTF	TGTGCCAGCAGCCGCCCCAGGGAGCCCTACACCTTC
few	TRBV5-6	TRBJ1-5	TRBD1	CASSRDRNNQPQHF	TGTGCCAGCAGCCGGGACAGGAACAATCAGCCCCAGCATTTT
.	TRBV7-9	TRBJ2-7	.	CASMGSSTGELYF	TGTGCCAGCATGGGGTCTAGCACCGGGGAGCTGTACTTC
.	TRBV10-3	TRBJ2-7	.	CASSYSDRSYEQYF	TGTGCCAGCAGTTACTCGGACAGATCCTACGAGCAGTACTTC
many	TRBV5-1	TRBJ1-1	.	CASSLVGTEAFF	TGCGCCAGCAGCTTGGTTGGCACTGAAGCTTTCTTT
many	TRBV5-6	TRBJ2-7	.	CASSFMDYEQYF	TGTGCCAGCAGCTTTATGGACTACGAGCAGTACTTC
many	TRBV10-3	TRBJ2-7	.	CASEGDSYEQYF	TGTGCCAGCGAGGGCGATTCCTACGAGCAGTACTTC
.	TRBV28	TRBJ2-7	TRBD2	CASSLSGLAGTYEQYF	TGTGCCAGCAGTTTATCCGGACTAGCGGGGACCTACGAGCAGTACTTC
.	TRBV6-1	TRBJ2-5	.	CASSEEAGSHYQPQYF	TGTGCCAGCAGTGAAGAGGCAGGTTCGCATTATCAGCCCCAGTACTTC
many	TRBV20-1	TRBJ1-1	.	CSATPGTVETEAFF	TGCAGTGCAACTCCCGGGACTGTGGAGACTGAAGCTTTCTTT
.	TRBV25-1	TRBJ1-4	TRBD1	CASSESDREEEKLFF	TGTGCCAGCAGTGAATCTGACAGGGAGGAGGAAAAACTGTTTTTT
.	TRBV14	TRBJ2-5	.	CASSPWTLQETQYF	TGTGCCAGCAGCCCGTGGACGCTACAAGAGACCCAGTACTTC
.	TRBV7-9	TRBJ2-7	.	CASSSDKSYEQYF	TGTGCCAGCAGCTCGGACAAGTCCTACGAGCAGTACTTC
once	TRBV7-9	TRBJ1-1	.	CASSPPGWVVVNTGAFF	TGCGCCAGCAGCCCACCCGGCTGGGTGGTTGTGAACACTGGAGCATTCTTT
many	TRBV5-5	TRBJ2-7	TRBD1	CASSSGTGSEQYF	TGTGCCAGCAGTTCCGGGACAGGGTCCGAGCAGTACTTC
few	TRBV28	TRBJ2-7	.	CASSPAGHPFSYEQYF	TGTGCCAGCAGTCCCGCTGGGCACCCCTTCTCCTACGAGCAGTACTTC
many	TRBV19	TRBJ2-5	.	CASSIDGSGTQYF	TGTGCCAGTAGTATAGATGGGAGCGGGACCCAGTACTTC
.	TRBV7-2	TRBJ1-2	.	CASSLGPWWGYTF	TGTGCCAGCAGCTTGGGGCCCTGGTGGGGCTACACCTTC
.	TRBV7-2	TRBJ1-4	TRBD1	CASSFVGTGNEKLFF	TGTGCCAGCAGCTTTGTTGGGACAGGGAATGAAAAACTGTTTTTT
.	TRBV11-2	TRBJ2-5	.	CASRGLRRLQETQYF	TGTGCCAGCAGGGGACTCAGACGCCTCCAAGAGACCCAGTACTTC
many	TRBV7-9	TRBJ1-1	.	CASSRGIAEAFF	TGTGCCAGCAGCCGGGGGATTGCTGAAGCTTTCTTT
.	TRBV12-3/TRBV12-4	TRBJ2-5	TRBD1	CASRLTGGAETQYF	TGTGCCAGCAGGTTGACAGGGGGCGCGGAGACCCAGTACTTC
many	TRBV2	TRBJ1-2	TRBD1	CASRRTGGDYGYTF	TGTGCCAGCAGGAGGACAGGGGGGGACTATGGCTACACCTTC
.	TRBV4-1	TRBJ2-1	.	CASSQEYNEQFF	TGCGCCAGCAGCCAAGAATACAATGAGCAGTTCTTC
many	TRBV7-2	TRBJ1-3	.	CASSGTPGNTIYF	TGTGCCAGCAGCGGGACCCCTGGAAACACCATATATTTT
many	TRBV6-6	TRBJ1-1	.	CASSTTSGEGLEAFF	TGTGCCAGCAGTACAACCTCGGGGGAAGGTTTGGAAGCTTTCTTT
many	TRBV7-9	TRBJ2-5	.	CASSPYGETQYF	TGTGCCAGCAGCCCCTATGGGGAGACCCAGTACTTC
.	TRBV15	TRBJ1-1	.	CATSRDMVGAETEAFF	TGTGCCACCAGCAGAGATATGGTAGGGGCCGAGACTGAAGCTTTCTTT